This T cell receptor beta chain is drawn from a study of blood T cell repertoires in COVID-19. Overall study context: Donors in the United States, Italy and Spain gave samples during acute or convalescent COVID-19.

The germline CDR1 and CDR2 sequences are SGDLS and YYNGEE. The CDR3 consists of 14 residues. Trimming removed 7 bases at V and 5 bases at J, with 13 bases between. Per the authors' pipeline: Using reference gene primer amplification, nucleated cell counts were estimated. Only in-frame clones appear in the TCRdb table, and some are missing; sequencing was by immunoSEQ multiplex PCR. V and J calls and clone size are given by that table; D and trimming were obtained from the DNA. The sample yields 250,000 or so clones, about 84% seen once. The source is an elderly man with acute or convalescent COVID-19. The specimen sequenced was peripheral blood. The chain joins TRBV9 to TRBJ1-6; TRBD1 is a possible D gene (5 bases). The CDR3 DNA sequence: TGTGCCAGCGGTCCAGGGATTAATAATTCACCCCTCCACTTT. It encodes CASGPGINNSPLHF.